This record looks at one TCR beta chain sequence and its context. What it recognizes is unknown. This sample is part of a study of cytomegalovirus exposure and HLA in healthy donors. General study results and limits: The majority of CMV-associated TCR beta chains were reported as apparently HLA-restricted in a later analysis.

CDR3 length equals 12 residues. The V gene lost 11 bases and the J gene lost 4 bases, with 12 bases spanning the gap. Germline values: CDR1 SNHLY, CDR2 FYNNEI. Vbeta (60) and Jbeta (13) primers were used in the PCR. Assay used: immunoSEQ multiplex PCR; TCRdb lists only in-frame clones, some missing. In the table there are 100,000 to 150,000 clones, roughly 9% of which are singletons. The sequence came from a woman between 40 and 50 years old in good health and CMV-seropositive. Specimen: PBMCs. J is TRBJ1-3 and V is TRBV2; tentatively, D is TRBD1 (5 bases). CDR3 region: CAGSGFGNTIYF. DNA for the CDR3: TGTGCCGGCTCAGGGTTCGGAAACACCATATATTTT.